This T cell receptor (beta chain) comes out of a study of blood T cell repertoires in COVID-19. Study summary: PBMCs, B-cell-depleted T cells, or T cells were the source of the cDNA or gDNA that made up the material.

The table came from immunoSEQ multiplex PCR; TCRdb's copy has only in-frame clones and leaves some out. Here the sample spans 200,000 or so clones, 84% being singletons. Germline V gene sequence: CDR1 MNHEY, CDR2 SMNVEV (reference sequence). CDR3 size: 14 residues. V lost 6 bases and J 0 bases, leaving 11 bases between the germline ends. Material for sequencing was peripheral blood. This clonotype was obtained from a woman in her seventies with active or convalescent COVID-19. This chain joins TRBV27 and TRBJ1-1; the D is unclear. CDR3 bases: TGTGCCAGCAGACCAGTCACAGTGAACACTGAAGCTTTCTTT. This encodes CASRPVTVNTEAFF.